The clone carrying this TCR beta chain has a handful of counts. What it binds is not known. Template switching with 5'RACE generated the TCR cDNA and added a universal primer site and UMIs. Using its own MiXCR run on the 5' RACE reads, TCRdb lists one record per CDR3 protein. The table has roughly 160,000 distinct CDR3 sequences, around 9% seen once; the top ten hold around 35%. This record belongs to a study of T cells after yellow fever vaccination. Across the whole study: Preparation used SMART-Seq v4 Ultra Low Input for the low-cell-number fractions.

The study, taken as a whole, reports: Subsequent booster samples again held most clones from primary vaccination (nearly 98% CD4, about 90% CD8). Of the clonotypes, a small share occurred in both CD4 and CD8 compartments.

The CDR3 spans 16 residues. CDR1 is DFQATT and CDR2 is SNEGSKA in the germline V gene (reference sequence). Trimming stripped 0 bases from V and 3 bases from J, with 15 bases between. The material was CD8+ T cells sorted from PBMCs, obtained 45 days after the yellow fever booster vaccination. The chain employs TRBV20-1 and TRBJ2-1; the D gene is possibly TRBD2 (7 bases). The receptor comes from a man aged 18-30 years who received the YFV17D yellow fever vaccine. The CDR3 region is CSARDGGRRFYNEQFF. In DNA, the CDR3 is TGCAGTGCTAGAGACGGGGGGCGACGCTTCTACAATGAGCAGTTCTTC.